The sequence of this TCR beta chain was determined in a study of blood T cell repertoires in COVID-19. Assay: immunoSEQ multiplex PCR; the TCRdb copy retains only in-frame clones and omits some. The top ten hold around 7.4% of the sample, which has about 360,000 clones, less than 90% seen once. V was pared by 2 bases and J by 15 bases, with 10 bases of the junction left unmatched. The germline V gene encodes CDR1 SGHTA and CDR2 FQGTGA. CDR3 size: 14 residues. This clone was detected only a few times. The sequence was collected from a woman aged 55-75 years with COVID-19, enrolled during active disease. Material: peripheral blood. This chain joins TRBV7-3 and TRBJ2-1, with 10 bases aligning to TRBD2. CDR3 bases: TGTGCCAGCAGCTTAGTCTCTAGCGGGGGTATTCGGTTCTTC. Protein sequence: CASSLVSSGGIRFF.